These 25 T cell receptor beta chains originate from one sample sequenced in a study of PD-L1 blockade in urothelial cancer. Data came from immunoSEQ multiplex PCR; TCRdb stores just in-frame clones and leaves some out. Here the sample spans about 74,000 clones, around 84% being singletons. The material sequenced was PBMCs, taken around atezolizumab (anti-PD-L1) treatment. The receptors stem from a man between 65 and 85 years old with urothelial cancer.

The gene calls are TRBV10-1 and TRBJ2-1, with TRBD1 as a possible D gene (5 bases). Germline assignment: CDR1 WNHNN and CDR2 SYGVQD (reference sequence). V was shortened by 0 bases and J by 4 bases, with 13 bases between the two germline ends. The CDR3 sequence is 16 residues long. CDR3 coding DNA: TGCGCCAGCAGTGAGTCCAGGGTGGGGCTTTACAATGAGCAGTTCTTC. This encodes CASSESRVGLYNEQFF.

V usage is TRBV9 and J usage is TRBJ2-3, with 8 bases fitting TRBD1. Looked up from germline, CDR1 is SGDLS and CDR2 is YYNGEE. V shed 0 bases, J shed 3 bases, and the junction held 3 bases outside the gene matches. The CDR3 is 15 residues long. The DNA for the CDR3 is TGTGCCAGCAGCGTAGATCAGGGGGCGACAGATACGCAGTATTTT. It yields the protein CASSVDQGATDTQYF.

This chain joins TRBV11-2 and TRBJ1-2, with a tentative D call TRBD1 (6 bases). The CDR3 length is 15 residues. Trimming stripped 6 bases from V and 4 bases from J, with 18 bases between. Germline V gives CDR1 SGHAT, CDR2 FQNNGV. The CDR3 loop is CASSLPRDMGYGYTF. In nucleotides, the CDR3 is TGTGCCAGCAGTCTACCTAGGGACATGGGCTATGGCTACACCTTC.

This chain joins TRBV2 and TRBJ1-5; TRBD1 matches at 8 bases. Germline CDR1 SNHLY, CDR2 FYNNEI. V trimming: 4 bases; J trimming: 6 bases; junction bases outside the gene matches: 8. CDR3 length equals 15 residues. The CDR3, as DNA: TGTGCCAGCAGTGGGCGGACAGGGCGCGGTCAGCCCCAGCATTTT. Its protein is CASSGRTGRGQPQHF.

This sequence joins TRBV7-6 and TRBJ2-7; unclear D gene. CDR1 is SGHVS and CDR2 is FNYEAQ in the germline V gene. V was pared by 4 bases and J by 6 bases, with 10 bases between. This CDR3 contains 12 residues. The CDR3 bases are TGTGCCAGCAGCTCAGGTCAATTCGAGCAGTACTTC. It specifies CASSSGQFEQYF. The full variable domain, its missing parts supplied by reference TRBV7-6 and TRBJ2-7, is GAGVSQSPRYKVTKRGQDVALRCDPISGHVSLYWYRQALGQGPEFLTYFNYEAQQDKSGLPNDRFSAERPEGSISTLTIQRTEQRDSAMYRCASSSGQFEQYFGPGTRLTVT.

The chain joins TRBV7-2 to TRBJ2-3; perhaps TRBD2 as D (5 bases). The CDR3 length is 16 residues. The V end was cut by 2 bases, the J end by 4 bases, with 16 bases between. Germline CDR1 reads SGHTA; CDR2 reads FQGNSA. The CDR3, as DNA: TGTGCCAGCAGCTTACACGGGGTAGGGCGGCCAGATACGCAGTATTTT. It is translated as CASSLHGVGRPDTQYF.

This chain links TRBV19 with TRBJ2-7; D is unresolved. Germline lookup yields CDR1 LNHDA and CDR2 SQIVND (reference sequence). CDR3 length equals 14 residues. Trimming removed 0 bases at V and 0 bases at J, with 6 bases between. DNA of the CDR3: TGTGCCAGTAGTATAGATCCTTCCTCCTACGAGCAGTACTTC. This translates into CASSIDPSSYEQYF.

V and J are TRBV6-6 and TRBJ2-7; weak D call: TRBD1 (6 bases). This CDR3 contains 13 residues. Trimming stripped 4 bases from V and 3 bases from J, with 10 bases between. Germline values: CDR1 MNHNY, CDR2 SVGAGI (reference sequence). The CDR3 bases are TGTGCCAGCAGTTTCTTACAGGGCTACGAGCAGTACTTC. Translation: CASSFLQGYEQYF.

This clone was recorded a few times. This chain joins TRBV9 and TRBJ2-5; 11 positions match TRBD1. The CDR3 has 15 amino acids. Losses at the gene ends were 2 bases for V and 4 bases for J; bases not matched to a gene: 4. Germline assignment: CDR1 SGDLS and CDR2 YYNGEE. For the CDR3, the DNA is TGTGCCAGCAGCGTGGGACAGGGGGTGGGAGAGACCCAGTACTTC. Translation: CASSVGQGVGETQYF.

V gene TRBV19 combines with J gene TRBJ2-6, with D possibly matching TRBD1 (6 bases). The CDR3 totals 17 residues. The germline V gene encodes CDR1 LNHDA and CDR2 SQIVND (reference sequence). With 4 bases removed from V and 1 base from J, the gap between germline ends came to 14 bases. In DNA form, the CDR3 reads TGTGCCAGTAGTAGAGGCAGGGGTTCATCTGGGGCCAACGTCCTGACTTTC. It encodes CASSRGRGSSGANVLTF.

The chain employs TRBV19 and TRBJ2-1, with TRBD2 as a possible D gene (5 bases). This CDR3 is 13 amino acids long. CDR1 is LNHDA, CDR2 SQIVND, per germline (reference sequence). Trimming cost V 5 bases and J 8 bases, with 13 bases left between them. The DNA of the CDR3 is TGTGCCAGTAGTGAGGCCCCGCGGGATGAGCAGTTCTTC. This translates into CASSEAPRDEQFF.

The chain uses TRBV11-2 and TRBJ2-7; D not certain. V lost 2 bases and J 4 bases, leaving 15 bases between the germline ends. CDR1 is SGHAT, CDR2 FQNNGV, per germline. The CDR3 is made up of 15 amino acids. The CDR3 DNA is TGTGCCAGCAGCTTACTTTTAGATTCTGTATACGAGCAGTACTTC. Translating it yields CASSLLLDSVYEQYF.

The chain links TRBV2 to TRBJ2-7, with 7 bases that match TRBD1. The V segment lost 6 bases and the J segment 2 bases; nucleotides outside the gene matches: 4. This CDR3 region has 13 residues. The germline CDR1 and CDR2 sequences are SNHLY and FYNNEI. The CDR3 DNA reads TGTGCCAGCAGCCGACAGGGACCCTACGAGCAGTACTTC. The encoded protein is CASSRQGPYEQYF. Drawing the rest from reference TRBV2 and TRBJ2-7, the complete variable domain is EPEVTQTPSHQVTQMGQEVILRCVPISNHLYFYWYRQILGQKVEFLVSFYNNEISEKSEIFDDQFSVERPDGSNFTLKIRSTKLEDSAMYFCASSRQGPYEQYFGPGTRLTVT.

This chain connects TRBV11-2 to TRBJ1-3; D ambiguous. Trimming pared 3 bases from V and 0 bases from J, leaving 15 bases between. This CDR3 is 17 amino acids long. CDR1 is SGHAT, CDR2 FQNNGV, per germline. The CDR3 DNA follows: TGTGCCAGCAGCTTGTATCGGAGGGATCGCTCTGGAAACACCATATATTTT. It specifies CASSLYRRDRSGNTIYF. Looking up the rest from reference TRBV11-2 and TRBJ1-3 gives the full variable domain: EAGVAQSPRYKIIEKRQSVAFWCNPISGHATLYWYQQILGQGPKLLIQFQNNGVVDDSQLPKDRFSAERLKGVDSTLKIQPAKLEDSAVYLCASSLYRRDRSGNTIYFGEGSWLTVV.

The rearrangement links TRBV11-2 to TRBJ2-2, with 8 bases identical to TRBD1. The length of the CDR3 is 16 residues. From germline, CDR1 is SGHAT and CDR2 FQNNGV. Trimming took 10 bases from V and 0 from J; bases not matched to a gene: 10. This CDR3 is CATQNQQGANTGELFF. DNA for the CDR3: TGTGCCACCCAAAACCAACAGGGGGCGAACACCGGGGAGCTGTTTTTT.

The V call is TRBV7-6, the J call TRBJ2-1; 14 bases line up with TRBD2. Germline CDR1 reads SGHVS; CDR2 reads FNYEAQ. V was clipped by 0 bases and J by 9 bases; unmatched bases: 10. CDR3 length: 18 amino acids. The CDR3 region is CASSLANRGTSGRGEQFF. Written as DNA, the CDR3 is TGTGCCAGCAGCTTAGCTAACCGCGGGACTAGCGGGAGAGGTGAGCAGTTCTTC.

In DNA form, the CDR3 reads TGTGCCAGCAATAAGGGGCATTACCAAGAGACCCAGTACTTC. It specifies CASNKGHYQETQYF. The V and J genes are TRBV2 and TRBJ2-5, with D possibly TRBD1 on 5 matching bases. This CDR3 spans 14 amino acids. V shed 7 bases and J shed 0 bases, with 12 bases lying between them. Germline CDR1 reads SNHLY; CDR2 reads FYNNEI.

This clone has a handful of counts. The chain combines TRBV10-1 with TRBJ2-7; 14 nucleotides line up with TRBD2. The CDR3 is 17 amino acids. V shed 4 bases, J shed 2 bases, and the junction held 7 bases outside the gene matches. CDR1 is WNHNN and CDR2 is SYGVQD in the germline V gene (reference sequence). The CDR3 protein is CASSGPGLAGEAYEQYF. The CDR3 DNA sequence: TGCGCCAGCAGTGGACCGGGACTAGCGGGAGAGGCCTACGAGCAGTACTTC.

The rearrangement uses TRBV28 and TRBJ2-7; 9 nucleotides agree with TRBD2. The CDR3 contains 20 residues. With 5 bases clipped from V and 3 bases from J, the junction kept 23 bases outside the gene matches. Germline V CDR1 and CDR2: MDHEN, SYDVKM. The CDR3 loop is CASSPPRPGLASFDIYEQYF. As DNA, the CDR3 is TGTGCCAGCAGTCCCCCTCGACCGGGACTAGCTTCGTTCGACATCTACGAGCAGTACTTC.

The chain couples TRBV6-1 to TRBJ2-2; 14 positions match TRBD2. The junction had 1 base not matched to a gene; V was cut back by 6 bases and J by 4 bases. This CDR3 has 15 residues. The germline CDR1 and CDR2 sequences are MNHNS and SASEGT. CDR3 amino acids: CASSGLAGGTGELFF. For the CDR3, the DNA is TGTGCCAGCAGCGGACTAGCGGGAGGCACCGGGGAGCTGTTTTTT.

The chain couples TRBV7-9 to TRBJ1-4, with D tentatively TRBD1 (5 bases). Germline V gives CDR1 SEHNR, CDR2 FQNEAQ (reference sequence). The CDR3 contains 14 residues. Trimming shortened V by 5 bases and J by 8 bases, and 15 bases separated the two germline ends. In DNA form, the CDR3 reads TGTGCCAGCAGCCGATGGGGGGGAAAAGAAAAACTGTTTTTT. As protein: CASSRWGGKEKLFF.

This chain joins TRBV2 and TRBJ2-7, with D possibly matching TRBD2 (7 bases). This CDR3 is 14 amino acids long. The V end was cut by 6 bases, the J end by 7 bases, with 19 bases between. Germline CDR1 is SNHLY and CDR2 is FYNNEI. The DNA for the CDR3 is TGTGCCAGCAGCACAGGGAGGGCCCTGGGGGAGCAGTACTTC. Translated, it gives CASSTGRALGEQYF.

The V call is TRBV7-8, the J call TRBJ2-5; the match to TRBD2 covers 14 bases. The J call may be faulty, since TRBJ2-7 better matches the DNA end. Germline V gene data show CDR1 as SGHVS and CDR2 as FQNEAQ. The CDR3 is made up of 15 amino acids. The CDR3 bases are TGTGCCAGCAGCCCGGGGACTAGCGGGAGCTACGAGCAGTACTTC. Translation: CASSPGTSGSYEQYF.

This chain links TRBV5-1 with TRBJ2-5; 16 nucleotides line up with TRBD2. After removal of 0 bases from V and 3 bases from J, the junction contained 5 bases not matched to a gene. The CDR3 totals 18 residues. Germline-derived CDR1 and CDR2 are SGHRS and YFSETQ. This chain's CDR3 is CASSLAPGTSGREETQYF. The CDR3 bases are TGCGCCAGCAGCTTGGCCCCCGGGACTAGCGGGAGGGAAGAGACCCAGTACTTC. Together with reference TRBV5-1 and TRBJ2-5, the CDR3 gives the full variable domain: KAGVTQTPRYLIKTRGQQVTLSCSPISGHRSVSWYQQTPGQGLQFLFEYFSETQRNKGNFPGRFSGRQFSNSRSEMNVSTLELGDSALYLCASSLAPGTSGREETQYFGPGTRLLVL.

This chain links TRBV28 with TRBJ2-7; TRBD2 is a possible D gene (5 bases). Trimming pared 4 bases from V and 1 base from J, leaving 14 bases between. Germline V gene data show CDR1 as MDHEN and CDR2 as SYDVKM. The CDR3 is made up of 15 amino acids. CDR3 amino acids: CASSSPASPSYEQYF. CDR3 in DNA: TGTGCCAGCAGTTCCCCGGCTAGCCCATCCTACGAGCAGTACTTC.